This entry features one T cell receptor (beta chain) sequence. The data are from a study of blood T cell repertoires in COVID-19. Germline CDR1 and CDR2: MNHEY and SMNVEV (reference sequence). The CDR3 is 15 amino acids. Trimming shortened V by 5 bases and J by 5 bases, and 18 bases separated the two germline ends. Libraries were prepared by immunoSEQ multiplex PCR; TCRdb keeps only in-frame clonotypes and omits some of them. The table has approximately 80,000 clones, around 86% seen once. Sequences were obtained from peripheral blood. This receptor was taken from a man aged 35-49 years with acute or convalescent COVID-19. The V gene is TRBV27, the J gene TRBJ1-1; no definite D call. CDR3 bases: TGTGCCAGCAGTCCTCAACCCCGAACGGGGACTGAAGCTTTCTTT. It yields the protein CASSPQPRTGTEAFF.